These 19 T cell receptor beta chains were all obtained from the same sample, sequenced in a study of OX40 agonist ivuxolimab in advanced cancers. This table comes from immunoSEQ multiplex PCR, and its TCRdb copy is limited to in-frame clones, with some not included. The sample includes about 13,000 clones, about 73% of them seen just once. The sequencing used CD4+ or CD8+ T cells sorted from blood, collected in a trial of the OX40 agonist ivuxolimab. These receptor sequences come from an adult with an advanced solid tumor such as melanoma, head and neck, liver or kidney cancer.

CDR3 residues: CSAPSEFYNEQFF. CDR3 bases: TGCAGCGCGCCTAGCGAGTTCTACAATGAGCAGTTCTTC. This chain joins TRBV29-1 and TRBJ2-1, with D perhaps matching TRBD2 (6 bases). Trimming pared 7 bases from V and 3 bases from J, leaving 13 bases between. The CDR3 is 13 amino acids. CDR1 SQVTM and CDR2 ANQGSEA come from the germline V gene.

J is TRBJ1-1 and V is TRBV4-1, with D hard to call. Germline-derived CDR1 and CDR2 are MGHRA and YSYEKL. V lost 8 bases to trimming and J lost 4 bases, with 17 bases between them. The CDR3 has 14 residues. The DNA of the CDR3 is TGCGCCAGCGTAGATGTCTCACTCGGCACTGAAGCTTTCTTT. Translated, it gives CASVDVSLGTEAFF.

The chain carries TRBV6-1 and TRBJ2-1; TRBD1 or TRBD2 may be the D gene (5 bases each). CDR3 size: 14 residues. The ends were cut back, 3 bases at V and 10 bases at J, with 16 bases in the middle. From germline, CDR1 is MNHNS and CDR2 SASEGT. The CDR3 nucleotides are TGTGCCAGCAGTGATGACCGGGACCCAAGGGAGCAGTTCTTC. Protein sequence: CASSDDRDPREQFF.

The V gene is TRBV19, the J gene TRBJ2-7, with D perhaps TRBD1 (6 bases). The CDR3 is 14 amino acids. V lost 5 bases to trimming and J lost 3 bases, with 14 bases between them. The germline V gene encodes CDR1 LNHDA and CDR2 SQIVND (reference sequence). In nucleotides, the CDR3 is TGTGCCAGTAGTCAGTCAGGGGAAAGCTACGAGCAGTACTTC. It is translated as CASSQSGESYEQYF.

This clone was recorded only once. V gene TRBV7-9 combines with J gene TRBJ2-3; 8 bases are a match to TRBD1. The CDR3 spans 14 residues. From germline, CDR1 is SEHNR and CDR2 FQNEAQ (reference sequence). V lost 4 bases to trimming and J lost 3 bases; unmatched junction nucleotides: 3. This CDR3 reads CASSSGGGTDTQYF. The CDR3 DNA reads TGTGCCAGCAGCTCAGGGGGCGGGACAGATACGCAGTATTTT.

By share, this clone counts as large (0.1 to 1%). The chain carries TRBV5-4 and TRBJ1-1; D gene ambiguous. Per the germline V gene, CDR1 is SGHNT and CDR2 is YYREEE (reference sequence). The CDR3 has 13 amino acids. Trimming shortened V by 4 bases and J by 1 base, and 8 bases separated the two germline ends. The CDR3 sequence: CASSLPGNTEAFF. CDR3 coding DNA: TGTGCCAGCAGCCTGCCAGGGAACACTGAAGCTTTCTTT.

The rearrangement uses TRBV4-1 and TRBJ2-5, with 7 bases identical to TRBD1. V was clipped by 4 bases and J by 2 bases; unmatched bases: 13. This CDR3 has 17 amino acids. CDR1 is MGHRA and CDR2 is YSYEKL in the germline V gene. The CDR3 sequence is CASSRLPGGKSQETQYF. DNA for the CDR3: TGCGCCAGCAGCCGACTACCAGGGGGAAAAAGTCAAGAGACCCAGTACTTC.

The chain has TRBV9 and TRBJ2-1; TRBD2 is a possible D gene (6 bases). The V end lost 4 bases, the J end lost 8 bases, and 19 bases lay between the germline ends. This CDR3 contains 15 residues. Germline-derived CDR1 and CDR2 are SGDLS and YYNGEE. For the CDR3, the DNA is TGTGCCAGCAGCTACTCTAGCGTTCGAGTCGATGAGCAGTTCTTC. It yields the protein CASSYSSVRVDEQFF.

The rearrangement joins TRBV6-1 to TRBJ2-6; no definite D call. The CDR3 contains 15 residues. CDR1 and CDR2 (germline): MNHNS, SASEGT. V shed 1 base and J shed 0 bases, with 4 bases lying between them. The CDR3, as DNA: TGTGCCAGCAGTGAAGACAGCTCTGGGGCCAACGTCCTGACTTTC. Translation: CASSEDSSGANVLTF.

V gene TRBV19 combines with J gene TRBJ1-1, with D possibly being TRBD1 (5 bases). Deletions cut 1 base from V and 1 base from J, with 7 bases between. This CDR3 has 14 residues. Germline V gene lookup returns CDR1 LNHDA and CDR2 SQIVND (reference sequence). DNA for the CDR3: TGTGCCAGTAGTATAGCAGGGAAGAACACTGAAGCTTTCTTT. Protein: CASSIAGKNTEAFF.

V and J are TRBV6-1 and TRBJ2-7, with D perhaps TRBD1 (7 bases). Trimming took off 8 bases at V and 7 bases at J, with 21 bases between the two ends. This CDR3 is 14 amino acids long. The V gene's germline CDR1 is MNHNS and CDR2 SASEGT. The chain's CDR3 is CASEQPGGSGEQYF. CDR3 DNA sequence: TGTGCCAGCGAACAGCCAGGGGGGTCCGGGGAGCAGTACTTC.

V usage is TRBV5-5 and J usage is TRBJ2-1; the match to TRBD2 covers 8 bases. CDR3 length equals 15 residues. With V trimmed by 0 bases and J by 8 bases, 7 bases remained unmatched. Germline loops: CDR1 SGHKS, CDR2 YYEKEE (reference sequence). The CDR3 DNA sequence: TGTGCCAGCAGCTTGGGGGCGGGAGGTGGAGATGAGCAGTTCTTC. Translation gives CASSLGAGGGDEQFF.

The chain's CDR3 is CASSIILSGQPTDTEAFF. The CDR3, as DNA: TGTGCCAGTAGTATCATATTGTCTGGACAGCCGACGGACACTGAAGCTTTCTTT. V is TRBV19 and J is TRBJ1-1; D may be TRBD1 (6 bases). Germline CDR1 LNHDA, CDR2 SQIVND (reference sequence). CDR3 length: 18 amino acids. Trimming removed 3 bases from V and 3 bases from J, with 23 bases in between.

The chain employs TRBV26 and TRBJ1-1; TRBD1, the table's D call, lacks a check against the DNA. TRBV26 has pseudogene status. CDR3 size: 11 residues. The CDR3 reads CASSRQAEAFF. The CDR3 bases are TGTGCCAGCAGTCGACAGGCGGAAGCTTTCTTT.

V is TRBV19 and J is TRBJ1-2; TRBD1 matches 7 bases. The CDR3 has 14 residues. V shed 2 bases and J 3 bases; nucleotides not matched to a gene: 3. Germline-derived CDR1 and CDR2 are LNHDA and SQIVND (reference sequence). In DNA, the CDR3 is TGTGCCAGTAGTATACTCGGGACAGACTATGGCTACACCTTC. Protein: CASSILGTDYGYTF.

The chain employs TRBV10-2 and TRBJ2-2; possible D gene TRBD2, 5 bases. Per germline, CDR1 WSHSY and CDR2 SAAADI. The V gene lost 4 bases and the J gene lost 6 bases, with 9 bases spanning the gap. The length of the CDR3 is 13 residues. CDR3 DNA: TGCGCCAGCAGTGTCGGGGTCTCCGGGGAGCTGTTTTTT. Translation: CASSVGVSGELFF.

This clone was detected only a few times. The CDR3 loop is CASSQGLFSGAYGYTF. The CDR3 DNA is TGTGCCAGCAGCCAAGGACTCTTCTCGGGGGCCTATGGCTACACCTTC. The rearrangement joins TRBV14 to TRBJ1-2, with D possibly TRBD1 on 6 matching bases. The CDR3 extends over 16 amino acids. Between the trimmed V and J ends, which lost 1 base and 4 bases, there was a span of 16 bases. In germline, CDR1 is SGHDN, CDR2 FVKESK.

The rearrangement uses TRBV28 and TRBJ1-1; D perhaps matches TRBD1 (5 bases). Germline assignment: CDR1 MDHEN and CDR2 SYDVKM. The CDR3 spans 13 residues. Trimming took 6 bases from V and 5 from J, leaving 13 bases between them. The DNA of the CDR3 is TGTGCCAGCAGCCATACCCAGGGTACTGAAGCTTTCTTT. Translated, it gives CASSHTQGTEAFF. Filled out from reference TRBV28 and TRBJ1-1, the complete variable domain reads DVKVTQSSRYLVKRTGEKVFLECVQDMDHENMFWYRQDPGLGLRLIYFSYDVKMKEKGDIPEGYSVSREKKERFSLILESASTNQTSMYLCASSHTQGTEAFFGQGTRLTVV.

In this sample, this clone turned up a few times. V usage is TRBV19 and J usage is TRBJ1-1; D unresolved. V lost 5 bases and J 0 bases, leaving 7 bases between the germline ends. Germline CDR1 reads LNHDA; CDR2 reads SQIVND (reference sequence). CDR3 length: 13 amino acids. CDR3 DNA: TGTGCCAGTAGTCTGTCCCTGAACACTGAAGCTTTCTTT. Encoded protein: CASSLSLNTEAFF.